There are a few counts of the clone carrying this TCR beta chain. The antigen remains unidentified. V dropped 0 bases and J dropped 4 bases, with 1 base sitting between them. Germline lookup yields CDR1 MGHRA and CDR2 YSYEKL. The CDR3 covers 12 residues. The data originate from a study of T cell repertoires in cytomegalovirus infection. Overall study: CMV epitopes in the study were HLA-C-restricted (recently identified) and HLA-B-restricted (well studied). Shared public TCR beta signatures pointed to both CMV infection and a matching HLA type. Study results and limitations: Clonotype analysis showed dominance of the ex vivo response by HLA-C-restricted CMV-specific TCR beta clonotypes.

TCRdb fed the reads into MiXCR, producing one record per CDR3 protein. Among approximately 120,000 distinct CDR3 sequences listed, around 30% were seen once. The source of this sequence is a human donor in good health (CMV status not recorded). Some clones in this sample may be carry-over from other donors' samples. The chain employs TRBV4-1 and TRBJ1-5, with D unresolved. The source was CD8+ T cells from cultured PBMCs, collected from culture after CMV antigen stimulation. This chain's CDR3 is CASSQENQPQHF. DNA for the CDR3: TGCGCCAGCAGCCAAGAGAATCAGCCCCAGCATTTT.